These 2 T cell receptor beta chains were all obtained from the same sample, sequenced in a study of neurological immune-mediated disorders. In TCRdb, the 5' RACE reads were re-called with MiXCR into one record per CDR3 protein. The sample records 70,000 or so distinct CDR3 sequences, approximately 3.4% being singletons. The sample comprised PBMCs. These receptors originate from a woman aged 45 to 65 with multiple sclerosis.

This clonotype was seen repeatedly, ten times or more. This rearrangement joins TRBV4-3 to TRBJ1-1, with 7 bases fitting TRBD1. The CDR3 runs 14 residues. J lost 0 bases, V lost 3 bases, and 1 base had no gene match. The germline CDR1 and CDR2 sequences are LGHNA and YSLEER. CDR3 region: CASSQGQLNTEAFF. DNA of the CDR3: TGCGCCAGCAGCCAGGGACAGCTGAACACTGAAGCTTTCTTT.

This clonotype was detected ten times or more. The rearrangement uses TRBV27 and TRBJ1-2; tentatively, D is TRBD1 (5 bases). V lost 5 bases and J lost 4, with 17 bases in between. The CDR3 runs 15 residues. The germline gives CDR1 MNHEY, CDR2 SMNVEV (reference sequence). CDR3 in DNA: TGTGCCAGCAGTAGCACTGGGACGGACCTCTATGGCTACACCTTC. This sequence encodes CASSSTGTDLYGYTF.